Listed here is a single TCR beta chain. This clone showed up just a few times. What antigen it recognizes has not been identified. No base quality information exists; no much larger clone differs at one position. Via the germline V gene, CDR1 is SGHVS and CDR2 FQNEAQ. The CDR3 has 20 amino acids, counting the end cysteine and phenylalanine. Of all the DNA, just the CDR3 is kept, 60 bases in frame from base 1. Trimming leaves V shorter by 5 bases and J shorter by 4 bases, with the junction holding 20 bases beyond the gene matches. The library was obtained by the immunoSEQ multiplex PCR assay. The multiplex PCR relied on a mix of 60 forward primers for TCR Vbeta segments and 13 reverse primers for TCR Jbeta segments. The CDR3 region of rearranged TCR beta genes was amplified from genomic DNA by a multiplex PCR assay. On the Illumina HiSeq System, the amplified TCR beta libraries were sequenced as 87-base-pair reads. For the original study's pipeline: Across the 700 or so repertoires, a later analysis counted about 81 million unique TCR beta chains, 9.5 million to 13 million of which were shared by at least two donors. A nearest-neighbor algorithm error-corrected the raw reads and collapsed the reads into unique sequences, merging closely related sequences to remove PCR and sequencing errors. CDR3 sequences were aligned to IMGT reference sequences to assign V, D and J gene segments. For a sequence to be retained, a match of at least six nucleotides was required to both a V gene segment and a J gene segment. A rearrangement was called productive if the CDR3 had no stop codons and remained in frame with V and J, and every other rearrangement was called non-productive. CDR3 was defined according to IMGT convention as the region running from the second conserved V-encoded cysteine to the conserved J-encoded phenylalanine. Sequences without an unambiguous match to a single V gene segment were excluded from the earlier analysis of almost 600 of the donors. In an earlier analysis of roughly 600 of the donors, a V segment was called functional when productive rearrangements were above 56.7%, and segregating when the standard deviation between donors exceeded 5%. A statistical classification framework was developed to diagnose cytomegalovirus status using the catalog of TCR beta chain sequences. In a later analysis, TCR nucleotide sequences were compared against IMGT/GENE-DB human TR gene sequences so that V and J genes could be assigned. A later analysis assigned CDR3 sequences and most-parsimonious VDJ recombination scenarios with the TCRdist pipeline. A later analysis defined each TCR beta chain by its CDR3 amino acid sequence plus V-gene family, and excluded reads lacking a unique V-gene family. As a way to deal with suspected cross-contamination and a sequencing artifact, a later analysis dropped 450 to 600 nucleotide sequences that were highly shared and had low generation probability. A later analysis calculated a clonal expansion index for each public chain from normalized within-repertoire ranks of inferred template counts. A later analysis computed generation probabilities with a VDJ recombination model fitted to out-of-frame rearrangements, and checked the results against IGoR. In a later analysis, TCR-TCR, TCR-HLA and TCR-CMV co-occurrence was scored with hypergeometric tests, and a repertoire-size bias correction was applied to TCR pairs. In a later analysis, false discovery rates were estimated by permuting HLA or CMV assignments 20 times. In a later analysis, co-occurring TCRs were grouped using DBSCAN, with TCRdist sequence similarity added in when clustering inside HLA-allele-positive subsets. Repertoires with fewer than 30,000 or more than 120,000 public chains were left out of co-occurrence clustering, as were a handful of repertoires with anomalous nucleotide sharing. TCRdb took over this immuneACCESS table, retaining in-frame rearrangements with V and J assigned. Such tables are incomplete; in checked studies, under half of the missing clones stem from an unresolved V gene, and the remainder is unexplained. V and J calls and clone size are given by that table; D and trimming were obtained from the DNA. This sample gives approximately 110,000 clones in total; roughly 80% of them show up just once. About 0.25% of the sample is taken by the ten largest.

This entry belongs to a study of cytomegalovirus exposure and HLA in healthy donors (dated by TCRdb to about 2017). Concerning the study at large: An earlier analysis of some 600 of the donors reported approximately 300 Gb of sequence data and 117 million unique TCR beta sequences obtained from about 170 million T cells. Around 320 gigabases of sequencing data and approximately 84 million unique TCR sequences were included in an early release covering roughly 600 HLA-typed donors. Of the 300 to 450 genotyped donors, less than 90% were placed in the genetic ancestry cluster associated with self-reported Caucasian donors. The study aimed to test whether signatures of past pathogen exposure could be identified by cataloging public T cell receptors. The T cell repertoires of 700 or so subjects were profiled by immunosequencing and related to cytomegalovirus serostatus. Besides the first cohort of roughly 700 subjects, a separate validation cohort made up of roughly 120 different subjects was used. High-throughput TCR immunosequencing, statistical association of individual TCRs with disease status, and machine learning were combined to predict cytomegalovirus infection status. In a later analysis, previously published TCR beta repertoires from 666 donors were re-analyzed and high-resolution HLA genotyping was added so that TCR occurrence patterns could be studied. Rather than using new phenotypic data, the later analysis identified candidate immune exposures from TCR beta sequences and from how often those sequences occurred across donors. An earlier analysis of 587 of the donors applied high-throughput TCR beta sequencing to assess whether each TCR beta V gene segment acted as functional or pseudogenic. Donor age, sex, ethnicity and CMV serostatus were compiled together with the repertoire data. A later genetic analysis took genome-wide SNP genotypes for about 55% of the roughly 670 donors and used that subset as a discovery cohort. Every repertoire in the discovery cohort had been generated on one and the same sequencing platform. Both class I and class II loci were covered by HLA typing, at four-digit resolution. The number of donors typed differed by locus, with roughly 620-630 for A, B, C, DRB1 and DQB1, around 560 for DQA1, over 600 for DPA1, and about 450 for DPB1. Because of strong linkage in the cohort, roughly five DR-DQ haplotypes were treated as single units for association and clustering. Across 300 to 500 genotyped donors of the cohort, an average of about 240,000 unique TCR beta nucleotide sequences per donor were sequenced, and around 19% of those sequences were non-productive. What the authors observed across the whole study: In a later analysis, HLA-associated TCR beta chains showed more clonal expansion and lower generation probabilities than non-associated chains that were equally common. An association between a missense DCLRE1C variant and V-gene and J-gene trimming of TCR beta chains was found in a later genetic analysis and replicated in an independent cohort. A further reported finding was that TCR beta sequences accurately predicted the HLA-A and HLA-B alleles for most subjects in the first cohort. A later genetic analysis reported fewer N-insertions in productive TCRs among donors in an Asian-associated ancestry cluster than the roughly 700-donor mean. The 87-base-pair reads could not distinguish some IMGT-functional V segments, including TRBV6-2 and TRBV6-3, so those segments were excluded. The authors suggested that the approach could potentially be extended to other disease states and immunological phenotypes. Assigning TCR associations to individual alleles was difficult when HLA alleles, especially DR and DQ, strongly co-occurred. A group of highly shared sequence variants was considered likely to be a technical artifact of the sequencing pipeline. In vitro tests confirmed that a few of the cytomegalovirus-associated TCR beta chains recognize cytomegalovirus antigens. A total of 150 to 200 TCR beta chains were listed by the study as associated with cytomegalovirus. Sequencing depth was assumed to be roughly uniform across donors in the presence/absence analyses, though that assumption may not hold. A later analysis found that most CMV-associated TCR beta chains appeared HLA-restricted, with HLA associations seemingly driven largely by CMV exposure. A later analysis associated about 18,000 TCR beta sequences with specific HLA alleles at a false discovery rate of 0.05. Cytomegalovirus status was reported to be diagnosed by the classifier with high specificity and sensitivity in both the original and validation cohorts. Several of the top co-occurrence clusters appeared to be linked to parvovirus B19, influenza, CMV and Epstein-Barr virus, according to a later analysis. Linkage disequilibrium might explain the correlated functional status among segregating V segments, but an unknown experimental factor could not be excluded. A later analysis found that TCR association rates varied across HLA loci, with DRB1 alleles showing the most associated TCRs and HLA-C alleles the fewest. Most TCR sequences were observed very rarely across donors, whereas some public TCRs were present in many individuals. Over 15 rarely observed V segments, including chromosome 9 orphons, were excluded from the earlier analysis of just under 600 of the donors because counts were too low. In an earlier analysis of some 540 of the donors, most TCR beta V segments appeared in productive rearrangements about 90% or about 30% of the time, broadly matching IMGT annotations. For the cohort, immune exposure information was limited to CMV serostatus. In this cohort, only TCR beta chains were sequenced, and detectable features were limited by the absence of alpha or paired-chain data. HLA typing was unavailable for some donors at each locus, so association tests used only the typed subset.

The cohort was made up of hundreds of healthy bone marrow donors. At the time of sampling, every cohort member was nominally healthy, though immune exposures that went unrecorded were likely present. The donor tested CMV seronegative, placing the donor among the approximately 400 seronegative members of the cohort. A peripheral blood sample was provided by each donor, and peripheral blood mononuclear cells were used for TCR beta sequencing. The Qiagen DNeasy Blood Extraction Kit was used to extract genomic DNA from the blood cell samples. What was sequenced was PBMCs. The source of this sequence is a man aged 45-65 years in good health and CMV-seronegative. The rearrangement combines TRBV7-8 with TRBJ2-1; 10 bases in between match TRBD2. The DNA sequence is as follows: TGTGCCAGCAGCCCCGGAATGGGTAGCGGGGGGCCCAAGGGGTACAATGAGCAGTTCTTC. Translated, it gives CASSPGMGSGGPKGYNEQFF.